This entry is about one T cell receptor beta chain. Sequencing used immunoSEQ multiplex PCR; TCRdb keeps in-frame clones, though not all of them. The sample carries about 350,000 clones, roughly 84% recorded once. The CDR3 has 16 amino acids. CDR1 MNHEY and CDR2 SVGEGT come from the germline V gene. J lost 5 bases, V lost 0 bases, and 8 bases had no gene match. The sample is drawn from a study of Ad26.COV2.S vaccination and SARS-CoV-2 variants. Turning to the study itself: Participants got Ad26.COV2.S intramuscularly, once or twice 56 days apart.

This sample's treatment: some 20 received Ad26.COV2.S at low or high dose, single or two shots; roughly five received placebo; per-sample allocation not given. Samples came from day 63 after the first vaccine or placebo injection. The genes are TRBV6-2 or TRBV6-3 and TRBJ2-7, with TRBD1 identical over 9 bases. The source material was peripheral blood, sampled in a trial of Ad26.COV2.S vaccine versus placebo. The source is a person between 18 and 59 years old who received the Ad26.COV2.S COVID-19 vaccine or a placebo. CDR3 in amino acids: CASSYSGLGQGNEQYF. Here the CDR3 DNA reads TGTGCCAGCAGTTACTCGGGTCTGGGACAGGGTAACGAGCAGTACTTC.